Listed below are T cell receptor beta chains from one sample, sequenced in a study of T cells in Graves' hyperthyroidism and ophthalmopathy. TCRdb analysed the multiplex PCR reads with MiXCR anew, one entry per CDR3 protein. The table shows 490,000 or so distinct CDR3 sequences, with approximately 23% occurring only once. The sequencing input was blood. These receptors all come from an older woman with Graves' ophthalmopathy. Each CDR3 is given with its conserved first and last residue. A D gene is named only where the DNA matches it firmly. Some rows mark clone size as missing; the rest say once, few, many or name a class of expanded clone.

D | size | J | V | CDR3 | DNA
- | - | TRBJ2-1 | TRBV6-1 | CASSPRGGMEFF | TGTGCCAGCAGTCCACGGGGAGGTATGGAGTTCTTC
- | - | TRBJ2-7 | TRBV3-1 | CASSQGSGSYNEQYF | TGTGCCAGCAGCCAAGGGTCAGGCTCCTACAATGAGCAGTACTTC
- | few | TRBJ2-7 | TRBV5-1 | CASRTGQGGYEQYF | TGCGCCAGCAGGACCGGACAAGGGGGATACGAGCAGTACTTC
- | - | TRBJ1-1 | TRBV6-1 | CASTNGGGTTEAFF | TGTGCCAGCACTAACGGGGGGGGCACCACTGAAGCTTTCTTT
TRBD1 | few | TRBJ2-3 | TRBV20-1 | CSAPTSRTGAITQYF | TGCAGTGCCCCAACCTCTAGGACAGGGGCAATCACGCAGTATTTT
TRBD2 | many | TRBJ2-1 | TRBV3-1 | CASSPLAGEVVVNEQFF | TGTGCCAGCAGCCCTTTAGCGGGAGAAGTTGTAGTCAATGAGCAGTTCTTC
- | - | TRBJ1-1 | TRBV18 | CASSPLSQENTEAFF | TGTGCCAGCTCACCACTCAGCCAAGAGAACACTGAAGCTTTCTTT
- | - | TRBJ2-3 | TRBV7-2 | CASSPAAAPGRADTQYF | TGTGCCAGCTCACCCGCGGCGGCCCCAGGACGCGCAGATACGCAGTATTTT
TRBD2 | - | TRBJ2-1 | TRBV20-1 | CSASTGLSGNEQFF | TGCAGTGCTAGCACGGGACTATCTGGCAATGAGCAGTTCTTC
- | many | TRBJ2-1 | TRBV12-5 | CASGLTGYNEQFF | TGTGCTAGCGGGTTGACAGGCTACAATGAGCAGTTCTTC
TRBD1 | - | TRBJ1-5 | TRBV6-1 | CASSVQGTRPQHF | TGTGCCAGCAGTGTACAGGGGACTAGGCCCCAGCATTTT
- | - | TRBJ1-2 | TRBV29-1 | CSVDRGGDGYTF | TGCAGCGTTGACAGGGGTGGCGATGGCTACACCTTC